This entry lists 22 T cell receptor beta chains sequenced from one sample in a study of blood T cell repertoires in COVID-19. Profiling relied on immunoSEQ multiplex PCR, and the TCRdb table lists in-frame clones only, not all of them. In the table there are around 100,000 clones, roughly 79% of which are singletons. The sequencing sample was made of peripheral blood. The receptors derive from a man at least 80 years old with COVID-19, enrolled during active disease.

The V call is TRBV7-3, the J call TRBJ2-3, with 13 bases aligning to TRBD2. The CDR3 spans 15 residues. Trimming cost V 5 bases and J 4 bases; bases outside gene matches: 3. Looked up from germline, CDR1 is SGHTA and CDR2 is FQGTGA. The CDR3: CASSRGLAGADTQYF. Written as DNA, the CDR3 is TGTGCCAGCAGCCGCGGACTAGCGGGAGCAGATACGCAGTATTTT.

In this sample, this clone turned up a few times. Its ends do not fully match the called genes, so a read error is possible. The gene calls are TRBV5-1 and TRBJ1-2, with 9 nucleotides matching TRBD1. The CDR3 is 15 amino acids. Germline V gene sequence: CDR1 SGHRS, CDR2 YFSETQ. The CDR3 region has the DNA TGCGCCAGCAGGTTGGGGACAGGGAGTAACTATGGCTACACCTTC. Translated: CASRLGTGSNYGYTF.

This chain links TRBV27 with TRBJ2-7, with 11 bases identical to TRBD1. The CDR3 is made up of 15 amino acids. Germline assignment: CDR1 MNHEY and CDR2 SMNVEV (reference sequence). Losses at the gene ends were 7 bases for V and 5 bases for J; bases not matched to a gene: 10. As DNA, the CDR3 is TGTGCCAGCAAAAATGGACAGGGGGCAGTCAACGAGCAGTACTTC. As protein: CASKNGQGAVNEQYF.

In its sample, this clone was seen a few times. V gene TRBV19 combines with J gene TRBJ1-2; tentative D call: TRBD1 (5 bases). Germline V gene lookup returns CDR1 LNHDA and CDR2 SQIVND (reference sequence). V lost 8 bases and J 1 base, leaving 14 bases between the germline ends. The CDR3 has 14 amino acids. The DNA of the CDR3 is TGTGCCAGTGGTGGGGGGAGGTTTAACTATGGCTACACCTTC. This codes for CASGGGRFNYGYTF. The full variable domain, completed using reference TRBV19 and TRBJ1-2, is DGGITQSPKYLFRKEGQNVTLSCEQNLNHDAMYWYRQDPGQGLRLIYYSQIVNDFQKGDIAEGYSVSREKKESFPLTVTSAQKNPTAFYLCASGGGRFNYGYTFGSGTRLTVV.

CDR3 sequence reads: CASSLGGQGAGDTQYF. The CDR3 DNA sequence: TGTGCCAGCAGCTTAGGGGGCCAGGGGGCGGGAGATACGCAGTATTTT. This chain links TRBV11-2 with TRBJ2-3; 8 bases agree with TRBD1. CDR1 is SGHAT, CDR2 FQNNGV, per germline. After removal of 1 base from V and 5 bases from J, the junction contained 8 bases not matched to a gene. The CDR3 has 16 amino acids.

This clone was seen a handful of times. The V call is TRBV18, the J call TRBJ1-4; D possibly corresponds to TRBD1 (5 bases). Germline CDR1 and CDR2: KGHSH and LQKENI. V was clipped by 6 bases and J by 8 bases, with 13 bases between them. This CDR3 region has 13 residues. CDR3 amino acids: CASSPTGLEKLFF. The DNA of the CDR3 is TGTGCCAGCTCGCCTACAGGTTTAGAAAAACTGTTTTTT.

CDR3 sequence (DNA): TGTGCCAGCAGCTTCGACAGGGTGGGCGGCTACACCTTC. This sequence encodes CASSFDRVGGYTF. The J gene is TRBJ1-2, the V gene TRBV2; 7 positions match TRBD1. Per the germline V gene, CDR1 is SNHLY and CDR2 is FYNNEI. CDR3 length: 13 residues. J gave up 8 bases and V 6 bases, and 9 bases lay outside the gene matches.

This clone was recorded a few times. CDR3 nucleotides: TGCGCCAGCAGCCCAGGACAGCTGCCCTCCGAGCAGTACTTC. It is translated as CASSPGQLPSEQYF. The chain recombines TRBV5-1 with TRBJ2-7; possible D gene TRBD1, 6 bases. Trimming shortened V by 4 bases and J by 6 bases, and 17 bases separated the two germline ends. The CDR3 is 14 residues long. The germline gives CDR1 SGHRS, CDR2 YFSETQ.

DNA for the CDR3: TGTGCCAGCAGAGGACTAGCGGGACCCTACGAGCAGTACTTC. It codes for CASRGLAGPYEQYF. The gene calls are TRBV2 and TRBJ2-7, with TRBD2 matching 12 bases. The CDR3 totals 14 residues. Germline loops: CDR1 SNHLY, CDR2 FYNNEI. Losses at the gene ends were 6 bases for V and 2 bases for J; bases not matched to a gene: 2. The entire variable domain, with the rest obtained from reference TRBV2 and TRBJ2-7, is as follows: EPEVTQTPSHQVTQMGQEVILRCVPISNHLYFYWYRQILGQKVEFLVSFYNNEISEKSEIFDDQFSVERPDGSNFTLKIRSTKLEDSAMYFCASRGLAGPYEQYFGPGTRLTVT.

This clone was seen a few times. The J gene is TRBJ2-7, the V gene TRBV6-1, with D possibly TRBD2 on 5 matching bases. Germline assignment: CDR1 MNHNS and CDR2 SASEGT. This CDR3 is 14 amino acids long. V was cut by 7 bases and J by 2 bases, with 15 bases left in between. The CDR3 region is CASTRPGNPYEQYF. The CDR3 DNA reads TGTGCCAGCACCAGACCCGGGAATCCCTACGAGCAGTACTTC.

This clone was observed a single time. This sequence joins TRBV19 and TRBJ2-1; TRBD1 matches at 8 bases. The CDR3 loop spans 16 amino acids. J gave up 4 bases and V 6 bases, and 11 bases lay outside the gene matches. Germline values: CDR1 LNHDA, CDR2 SQIVND (reference sequence). The CDR3 spells CASSRQGAGEYNEQFF. In DNA, the CDR3 is TGTGCCAGTAGCCGCCAGGGGGCAGGGGAGTACAATGAGCAGTTCTTC.

The V call is TRBV29-1, the J call TRBJ2-7; D uncertain. The CDR3 is 12 amino acids. V dropped 2 bases and J dropped 5 bases, with 10 bases sitting between them. Germline CDR1 SQVTM, CDR2 ANQGSEA. The CDR3 sequence is CSVEKNTDEQYF. Written as DNA, the CDR3 is TGCAGCGTTGAAAAAAATACGGACGAGCAGTACTTC.

The chain uses TRBV6-2 or TRBV6-3 and TRBJ2-1; TRBD1 agrees at 7 bases. The germline CDR1 and CDR2 sequences are MNHEY and SVGEGT. The CDR3 spans 15 residues. V lost 2 bases and J lost 3; bases outside the gene matches: 4. CDR3 amino acids: CASSYRDRIYNEQFF. For the CDR3, the DNA is TGTGCCAGCAGTTACAGGGACAGAATCTACAATGAGCAGTTCTTC.

J is TRBJ2-1 and V is TRBV24-1, with 7 bases fitting TRBD1. Germline-derived CDR1 and CDR2 are KGHDR and SFDVKD. The CDR3 totals 17 residues. Unmatched junction bases numbered 11, after V lost 3 bases and J lost 4 bases. CDR3 sequence: CATSDTTGVGSYNEQFF. The CDR3 DNA reads as TGTGCCACCAGTGATACCACAGGGGTCGGATCGTACAATGAGCAGTTCTTC.

This chain joins TRBV5-4 and TRBJ2-2, with no clear D. Trimming pared 1 base from V and 4 bases from J, leaving 11 bases between. CDR1 SGHNT and CDR2 YYREEE come from the germline V gene (reference sequence). The CDR3 has 15 residues. CDR3 amino acids: CASSLMRQFTGELFF. In nucleotides, the CDR3 is TGTGCCAGCAGCTTGATGCGGCAGTTCACCGGGGAGCTGTTTTTT. Full variable domain (remainder filled in from reference TRBV5-4 and TRBJ2-2): ETGVTQSPTHLIKTRGQQVTLRCSSQSGHNTVSWYQQALGQGPQFIFQYYREEENGRGNFPPRFSGLQFPNYSSELNVNALELDDSALYLCASSLMRQFTGELFFGEGSRLTVL.

This clone was seen just once. The chain has TRBV7-6 and TRBJ2-7, with 7 bases fitting TRBD1. The CDR3 runs to 15 residues. Trimming removed 6 bases from V and 2 bases from J; junction bases left unmatched: 10. Germline CDR1 SGHVS, CDR2 FNYEAQ. This chain's CDR3 is CASSHRQGSAYEQYF. CDR3 DNA: TGTGCCAGCAGTCATAGACAGGGCTCTGCCTACGAGCAGTACTTC. Using reference TRBV7-6 and TRBJ2-7 for the parts outside the CDR3, the full variable domain is GAGVSQSPRYKVTKRGQDVALRCDPISGHVSLYWYRQALGQGPEFLTYFNYEAQQDKSGLPNDRFSAERPEGSISTLTIQRTEQRDSAMYRCASSHRQGSAYEQYFGPGTRLTVT.

The chain recombines TRBV5-1 with TRBJ2-7, with a tentative D call TRBD1 (5 bases). This CDR3 has 14 residues. Germline CDR1 reads SGHRS; CDR2 reads YFSETQ. The ends were cut back, 3 bases at V and 1 base at J, with 11 bases in the middle. This chain's CDR3 is CASSSDSVSYEQYF. The CDR3 DNA sequence: TGCGCCAGCAGCTCCGACAGTGTTTCCTACGAGCAGTACTTC.

The J gene is TRBJ1-2, the V gene TRBV19; a possible D gene is TRBD1 (5 bases). CDR3 size: 12 residues. V was trimmed by 8 bases and J by 4 bases, leaving 11 bases between them. Germline V gene data show CDR1 as LNHDA and CDR2 as SQIVND (reference sequence). The CDR3, as DNA: TGTGCCAGTGCTAACAGGTCCTATGGCTACACCTTC. This codes for CASANRSYGYTF.

The chain uses TRBV11-2 and TRBJ2-3; TRBD1 aligns across 9 bases. This CDR3 region has 15 residues. Germline V gives CDR1 SGHAT, CDR2 FQNNGV. With 2 bases clipped from V and 4 bases from J, the junction kept 4 bases outside the gene matches. The CDR3 DNA is TGTGCCAGCAGCTTATCGGGACAGGGACCAGATACGCAGTATTTT. Its protein product is CASSLSGQGPDTQYF.

The table lists this clone with a few counts. CDR3 loop: CASSLGPHERLLGRGSYEQYF. CDR3 coding DNA: TGCGCCAGCAGCTTGGGACCACACGAGAGGTTATTAGGGCGCGGGTCCTACGAGCAGTACTTC. The V gene is TRBV5-1, the J gene TRBJ2-7, with a possible D match to TRBD2 (5 bases). Trimming removed 0 bases from V and 1 base from J, with 29 bases in between. The germline V gene has CDR1 SGHRS and CDR2 YFSETQ. There are 21 residues in the CDR3.

The rearrangement links TRBV11-1 to TRBJ2-7; D is perhaps TRBD1 (5 bases). The CDR3 consists of 12 residues. From germline, CDR1 is SGHAT and CDR2 FQDESV (reference sequence). Trimming pared 2 bases from V and 6 bases from J, leaving 8 bases between. The CDR3 nucleotides read TGTGCCAGCAGCTTAAAAGACAGCGAGCAGTACTTC. Translating it yields CASSLKDSEQYF.

This clone was counted only a few times. The chain has TRBV3-1 (or the pseudogene TRBV3-2) and TRBJ2-3, with TRBD2 identical over 7 bases. V was clipped by 0 bases and J by 5 bases; unmatched bases: 2. The CDR3 runs to 14 residues. Germline V CDR1 and CDR2: LGHDT, YNNKEL (reference sequence). The CDR3 sequence: CASSQDIAGDTQYF. In nucleotides, the CDR3 is TGTGCCAGCAGCCAAGATATAGCGGGAGATACGCAGTATTTT.